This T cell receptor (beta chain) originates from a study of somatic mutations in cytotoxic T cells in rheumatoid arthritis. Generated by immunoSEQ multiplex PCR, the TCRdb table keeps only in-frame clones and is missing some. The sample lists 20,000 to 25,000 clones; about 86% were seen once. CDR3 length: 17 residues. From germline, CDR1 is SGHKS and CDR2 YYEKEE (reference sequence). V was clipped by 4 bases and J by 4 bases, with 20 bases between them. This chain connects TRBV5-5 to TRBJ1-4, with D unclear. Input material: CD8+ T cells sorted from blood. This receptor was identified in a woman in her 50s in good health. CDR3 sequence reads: CASSPWRTGRRNEKLFF. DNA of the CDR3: TGTGCCAGCAGCCCTTGGAGGACGGGCCGACGTAATGAAAAACTGTTTTTT.